The next 22 T cell receptor beta chains were all read from a single sample in a study of T-cell reconstitution after alpha-beta-depleted transplantation in children. This sample's TCRbeta library carried unique molecular identifier barcodes. TCRdb called the PCR reads again in MiXCR, with one record for every CDR3 protein. The table includes around 100,000 distinct CDR3 sequences, about a tenth detected once. The sequences come from PBMCs, collected before TCRalphabeta/CD19-depleted stem cell transplant. These receptors were collected from a boy younger than 10 with acute lymphoblastic leukemia, due to receive a stem cell transplant.

This clonotype was picked up a small number of times. V gene TRBV30 combines with J gene TRBJ1-2; D unclear. The CDR3 totals 13 residues. Germline V gene data show CDR1 as GTSNPN and CDR2 as SVGIG (reference sequence). Trimming shortened V by 0 bases and J by 0 bases, and 5 bases separated the two germline ends. For the CDR3, the DNA is TGTGCCTGGAGTGTACACTCTAACTATGGCTACACCTTC. Translation: CAWSVHSNYGYTF.

This clonotype has only a few counts. The chain has TRBV6-5 and TRBJ2-1; 13 bases map to TRBD2. J gave up 2 bases and V 4 bases, and 5 bases lay outside the gene matches. This CDR3 has 17 residues. Germline values: CDR1 MNHEY, CDR2 SVGAGI. CDR3 in DNA: TGTGCCAGCAGTTGGACTAGCGGGAGTGGGACCTACAATGAGCAGTTCTTC. Its protein product is CASSWTSGSGTYNEQFF.

This clonotype was observed a handful of times. The chain links TRBV5-1 to TRBJ2-7; 7 bases line up with TRBD1. The V segment lost 0 bases and the J segment 3 bases; nucleotides outside the gene matches: 3. The CDR3 sequence is 14 residues long. CDR1 and CDR2 (germline): SGHRS, YFSETQ. Here the CDR3 reads CASSLVAGGYEQYF. Written as DNA, the CDR3 is TGCGCCAGCAGCTTGGTGGCAGGGGGCTACGAGCAGTACTTC.

The gene calls are TRBV4-1 and TRBJ2-6; 7 bases match TRBD1. Germline lookup yields CDR1 MGHRA and CDR2 YSYEKL. The V segment lost 3 bases and the J segment 2 bases; nucleotides outside the gene matches: 4. The CDR3 runs to 16 residues. CDR3: CASSHLQGAGANVLTF. The CDR3 bases are TGCGCCAGCAGCCATCTGCAGGGGGCTGGGGCCAACGTCCTGACTTTC.

The sample holds a few counts of this clonotype. The rearrangement joins TRBV27 to TRBJ2-1; TRBD2 aligns across 7 bases. This CDR3 is 15 amino acids long. Germline assignment: CDR1 MNHEY and CDR2 SMNVEV (reference sequence). V was clipped by 5 bases and J by 5 bases; unmatched bases: 9. The CDR3 DNA reads TGTGCCAGCAGTGTGACTAGCTTAGCTCACAATGAGCAGTTCTTC. Encoded protein: CASSVTSLAHNEQFF.

This clonotype was seen ten or more times. The chain uses TRBV5-1 and TRBJ2-1; perhaps TRBD1 as D (6 bases). This CDR3 spans 16 amino acids. Germline V gene data show CDR1 as SGHRS and CDR2 as YFSETQ. Trimming cost V 4 bases and J 0 bases, with 14 bases left between them. The CDR3 sequence: CASSPSLDSSYNEQFF. CDR3 DNA: TGCGCCAGCAGCCCTTCCCTGGACAGCTCCTACAATGAGCAGTTCTTC. Together with reference TRBV5-1 and TRBJ2-1, the CDR3 gives the full variable domain: KAGVTQTPRYLIKTRGQQVTLSCSPISGHRSVSWYQQTPGQGLQFLFEYFSETQRNKGNFPGRFSGRQFSNSRSEMNVSTLELGDSALYLCASSPSLDSSYNEQFFGPGTRLTVL.

This clonotype was found many times. One end of the junction is discordant with germline, which a read error may explain. This chain joins TRBV5-1 and TRBJ2-5; D unclear. Germline V gives CDR1 SGHRS, CDR2 YFSETQ. The CDR3 is made up of 12 amino acids. CDR3: CASSLDQETQYF. CDR3 DNA: TGTGCCAGCAGCTTGGACCAAGAGACCCAGTACTTC.

This clonotype was detected a few times. This chain joins TRBV20-1 and TRBJ1-1; possibly TRBD1 for D (5 bases). Trimming removed 5 bases from V and 5 bases from J, with 9 bases in between. Germline CDR1 and CDR2: DFQATT and SNEGSKA (reference sequence). This CDR3 spans 11 amino acids. The CDR3 here is CSAQGGTEAFF. The CDR3 nucleotides are TGCAGTGCTCAGGGTGGAACTGAAGCTTTCTTT.

This clonotype was seen a handful of times. The chain couples TRBV5-5 to TRBJ2-1, with D maybe TRBD1 (5 bases). The CDR3 has 14 residues. Trimming removed 3 bases from V and 8 bases from J, with 15 bases in between. CDR1 is SGHKS and CDR2 is YYEKEE in the germline V gene (reference sequence). The CDR3 loop reads CASSSVGVHHEQFF. The DNA of the CDR3 is TGTGCCAGCAGCTCCGTAGGGGTTCATCATGAGCAGTTCTTC.

This clonotype was counted ten times or more. J is TRBJ2-4 and V is TRBV7-2; 8 positions agree with TRBD2. Germline values: CDR1 SGHTA, CDR2 FQGNSA. This CDR3 is built from 18 residues. V lost 5 bases, J lost 0 bases, and 12 bases stayed unmatched. The CDR3 nucleotides are TGTGCCAGCAGCATACTAGCGGTGGAAATACTAGCCAAAAACATTCAGTACTTC. Residues: CASSILAVEILAKNIQYF.

The gene calls are TRBV15 and TRBJ1-2, with a tentative D call TRBD1 (6 bases). With 4 bases removed from V and 1 base from J, the gap between germline ends came to 13 bases. CDR3 length: 15 amino acids. The V gene's germline CDR1 is LNHNV and CDR2 YYDKDF (reference sequence). CDR3 coding DNA: TGTGCCACCAGCAAACCAGGGGTTCGTAACTATGGCTACACCTTC. This encodes CATSKPGVRNYGYTF.

The chain recombines TRBV5-1 with TRBJ2-1; TRBD2 agrees at 11 bases. Germline CDR1 reads SGHRS; CDR2 reads YFSETQ. The CDR3 has 17 amino acids. The ends lost 1 base at V and 11 bases at J; junction bases unmatched: 14. CDR3 nucleotide sequence: TGCGCCAGCAGCTTGCGGCTAGCGGGAGGTGTTCCGGCTCAGCAGTTCTTC. Translating it yields CASSLRLAGGVPAQQFF.

The chain combines TRBV12-3 or TRBV12-4 with TRBJ2-7, with 8 bases identical to TRBD2. This CDR3 is built from 15 residues. Germline trimming cut 7 bases from V and 6 bases from J; bases unmatched to any gene: 14. CDR3 sequence (DNA): TGTGCCAGCACCACCTTTGGACTAGCTTTGGGCGAGCAGTACTTC. It yields the protein CASTTFGLALGEQYF.

This clonotype was detected a few times. This sequence joins TRBV12-3 or TRBV12-4 and TRBJ2-7; D is perhaps TRBD1 (6 bases). Trimming took off 5 bases at V and 2 bases at J, with 10 bases between the two ends. The CDR3 is 13 amino acids. For the CDR3, the DNA is TGTGCCAGCAGTCCCGGGACACCCTACGAGCAGTACTTC. Amino acid sequence: CASSPGTPYEQYF.

The sample holds a few counts of this clonotype. The rearrangement joins TRBV20-1 to TRBJ2-5, with TRBD2 matching 10 bases. V lost 0 bases to trimming and J lost 0 bases; unmatched junction nucleotides: 10. Looked up from germline, CDR1 is DFQATT and CDR2 is SNEGSKA (reference sequence). CDR3 length: 18 residues. Written as DNA, the CDR3 is TGCAGTGCTAGAGACCTAGCGGGAGTTGAATTATACCAAGAGACCCAGTACTTC. This encodes CSARDLAGVELYQETQYF.

This clonotype showed up just a few times. The chain is built from TRBV20-1 and TRBJ2-1; 7 bases fit TRBD2. The CDR3 is 13 amino acids. Germline V gene sequence: CDR1 DFQATT, CDR2 SNEGSKA (reference sequence). V was clipped by 5 bases and J by 6 bases; unmatched bases: 7. DNA for the CDR3: TGCAGTGCTCGACGACTAGCTTCCAATGAGCAGTTCTTC. Encoded protein: CSARRLASNEQFF.

This clonotype was detected a few times. The chain links TRBV28 to TRBJ1-2; D not resolved. The V end was cut by 3 bases, the J end by 0 bases, with 5 bases between. Looked up from germline, CDR1 is MDHEN and CDR2 is SYDVKM. CDR3 length: 13 amino acids. This CDR3 is CASSFPANYGYTF. CDR3 DNA sequence: TGTGCCAGCAGTTTTCCAGCTAACTATGGCTACACCTTC.

This clonotype was counted only a few times. J is TRBJ2-1 and V is TRBV27, with D possibly matching TRBD1 (5 bases). The length of the CDR3 is 15 residues. The germline gives CDR1 MNHEY, CDR2 SMNVEV (reference sequence). Between the trimmed V and J ends, which lost 7 bases and 2 bases, there was a span of 15 bases. This chain's CDR3 is CASNKDGQAYNEQFF. As DNA, the CDR3 is TGTGCCAGCAATAAGGACGGACAAGCCTACAATGAGCAGTTCTTC.

This clonotype came up many times. The chain employs TRBV6-1 and TRBJ1-6, with TRBD1 matching 8 bases. CDR3 size: 15 residues. The germline V gene encodes CDR1 MNHNS and CDR2 SASEGT. The junction had 6 bases not matched to a gene; V was cut back by 4 bases and J by 7 bases. The CDR3 DNA sequence: TGTGCCAGCAGTGGAGGACAGGGTTCCAATTCACCCCTCCACTTT. Its translation is CASSGGQGSNSPLHF.

The rearrangement joins TRBV19 to TRBJ2-3, with D unclear. Germline assignment: CDR1 LNHDA and CDR2 SQIVND (reference sequence). V was cut by 5 bases and J by 6 bases, with 15 bases left in between. This CDR3 contains 14 residues. CDR3 sequence reads: CASSVDPVRDTQYF. The CDR3 DNA follows: TGTGCCAGTAGTGTGGACCCGGTCCGGGATACGCAGTATTTT.

This chain uses TRBV20-1 with TRBJ1-2; D is undetermined. Germline CDR1 and CDR2: DFQATT and SNEGSKA (reference sequence). Trimming stripped 3 bases from V and 1 base from J, with 9 bases between. The CDR3 contains 13 residues. The CDR3 is CSASYGINYGYTF. Written as DNA, the CDR3 is TGCAGTGCTAGTTACGGCATTAACTATGGCTACACCTTC.

Ten or more counts support this clonotype. The V and J genes are TRBV29-1 and TRBJ2-7, with D possibly matching TRBD2 (6 bases). CDR1 and CDR2 (germline): SQVTM, ANQGSEA. The CDR3 contains 14 residues. Trimming took 4 bases from V and 0 from J, leaving 13 bases between them. The CDR3 bases are TGCAGCGTTGCAACTAGCCTTGACTCCTACGAGCAGTACTTC. It translates to CSVATSLDSYEQYF.